The present T cell receptor (beta chain) was sequenced within a study of blood T cell repertoires in COVID-19. In the study overall: There were acute and convalescent COVID-19 samples, and they came from the United States, Italy and Spain. In each case, the material was cDNA or gDNA derived from T cells, B-cell-depleted T cells, or PBMCs.

Original data processing: How many nucleated cells were present was estimated from reference gene primer amplification. The table came from immunoSEQ multiplex PCR; TCRdb's copy has only in-frame clones and leaves some out. V, J and clone size derive from that table, while D and trimming were established from the DNA sequence. This sample yields under 40,000 clones, of which approximately 88% are seen a single time; around 5.7% belongs to the top ten. The CDR3 runs to 16 residues. V was clipped by 3 bases and J by 6 bases; unmatched bases: 9. Germline V gene data show CDR1 as LNHDA and CDR2 as SQIVND (reference sequence).

This clonotype was sampled from a human donor in a cohort sampled during active COVID-19. The sample taken for sequencing was peripheral blood. This rearrangement joins TRBV19 to TRBJ2-1; TRBD2 agrees at 9 bases. The CDR3 DNA reads as TGTGCCAGTAGTATTTTAAGCGGGGGGCAGCTCAATGAGCAGTTCTTC. Its translation is CASSILSGGQLNEQFF.